The 29 T cell receptor beta chains in this list originate from one sample, sequenced in a study of cytomegalovirus exposure and HLA in healthy donors. The PCR was carried out with 60 Vbeta primers and 13 Jbeta primers. TCRdb keeps only in-frame clones here, not all; method: immunoSEQ multiplex PCR. The sample records about 140,000 clones, roughly 74% being singletons. Sequenced sample: PBMCs. The receptors stem from a woman aged 18-30 years in good health and CMV-seropositive.

The V call is TRBV6-1, the J call TRBJ1-2, with 7 bases matching TRBD1. Germline V gene lookup returns CDR1 MNHNS and CDR2 SASEGT. V trimming: 11 bases; J trimming: 8 bases; junction bases outside the gene matches: 5. The CDR3 has 10 amino acids. The CDR3 DNA reads TGTGCCGTAGGGGGCCTGGGCTACACCTTC. Amino acid sequence: CAVGGLGYTF.

The J gene is TRBJ2-6, the V gene TRBV27; D not certain. Trimming took off 0 bases at V and 11 bases at J, with 14 bases between the two ends. From germline, CDR1 is MNHEY and CDR2 SMNVEV (reference sequence). The CDR3 contains 15 residues. DNA of the CDR3: TGTGCCAGCAGTTTATCGGGCCTATCGACCGACGTCCTGACTTTC. The encoded protein is CASSLSGLSTDVLTF.

The table lists this clone with a few counts. The rearrangement uses TRBV15 and TRBJ1-2; 8 bases align to TRBD1. V lost 1 base to trimming and J lost 5 bases; unmatched junction nucleotides: 12. This CDR3 is built from 17 residues. CDR1 and CDR2 from the germline V gene are LNHNV and YYDKDF (reference sequence). The CDR3 region is CATSRGTGKIPLYGYTF. The CDR3 DNA is TGTGCCACCAGCAGAGGGACAGGGAAAATACCACTATATGGCTACACCTTC. Looking up the rest from reference TRBV15 and TRBJ1-2 gives the full variable domain: DAMVIQNPRYQVTQFGKPVTLSCSQTLNHNVMYWYQQKSSQAPKLLFHYYDKDFNNEADTPDNFQSRRPNTSFCFLDIRSPGLGDTAMYLCATSRGTGKIPLYGYTFGSGTRLTVV.

This sequence joins TRBV19 and TRBJ1-1, with a weak D call TRBD1 (6 bases). V was trimmed by 6 bases and J by 1 base, leaving 12 bases between them. Germline V gene sequence: CDR1 LNHDA, CDR2 SQIVND (reference sequence). This CDR3 region has 14 residues. CDR3 sequence (DNA): TGTGCCAGTAGGTCTTTCAGGGGGAACACTGAAGCTTTCTTT. Encoded protein: CASRSFRGNTEAFF.

This clone was seen just once. The chain employs TRBV6-5 and TRBJ1-2, with TRBD1 matching 9 bases. Germline V CDR1 and CDR2: MNHEY, SVGAGI. CDR3 size: 15 residues. V was pared by 6 bases and J by 5 bases, with 10 bases of the junction left unmatched. The CDR3, as DNA: TGTGCCAGCAGCTGGGACAGGGCGTTGTGGTATGGCTACACCTTC. Protein product: CASSWDRALWYGYTF.

This clone was seen more than once but under ten times. The chain joins TRBV9 to TRBJ1-1; D unresolved. Trimming removed 3 bases from V and 0 bases from J, with 9 bases in between. Germline V CDR1 and CDR2: SGDLS, YYNGEE. The CDR3 covers 14 residues. CDR3 region: CASSASNMNTEAFF. The DNA of the CDR3 is TGTGCCAGCAGCGCAAGTAACATGAACACTGAAGCTTTCTTT.

This clone has just one count. The chain uses TRBV11-1 and TRBJ1-4; no reliable D call. V shed 5 bases and J shed 2 bases, with 6 bases lying between them. From germline, CDR1 is SGHAT and CDR2 FQDESV (reference sequence). The CDR3 is made up of 13 amino acids. CDR3 DNA sequence: TGTGCCAGCAGCGGGCGCACTAATGAAAAACTGTTTTTT. This translates into CASSGRTNEKLFF.

This clone came up a few times. The CDR3 here is CASSYRGQGREKLFF. In nucleotides, the CDR3 is TGTGCCAGCAGTTACCGGGGACAGGGCAGGGAAAAACTGTTTTTT. The V and J genes are TRBV6-5 and TRBJ1-4; 9 bases align to TRBD1. V dropped 2 bases and J dropped 8; count of bases not matched to a gene: 6. The CDR3 totals 15 residues. CDR1 and CDR2 (germline): MNHEY, SVGAGI.

The chain is built from TRBV5-5 and TRBJ2-7; TRBD2 agrees at 8 bases. V gave up 3 bases and J gave up 3 bases; unmatched junction bases: 8. Looked up from germline, CDR1 is SGHKS and CDR2 is YYEKEE (reference sequence). The CDR3 spans 15 residues. As DNA, the CDR3 is TGTGCCAGCAGCTCCCCGGGACTAGGAATCTACGAGCAGTACTTC. Translation gives CASSSPGLGIYEQYF.

This clone was observed a single time. The V gene is TRBV23-1, the J gene TRBJ2-3; tentatively, D is TRBD2 (5 bases). TRBV23-1 is known as an ORF, though its function is uncertain. V dropped 4 bases and J dropped 3 bases, with 29 bases sitting between them. The CDR3 has 20 residues. The CDR3 region is CASSPTAGARRRFVTDTQYF. DNA of the CDR3: TGCGCCAGCAGTCCAACGGCGGGTGCCAGGAGACGTTTTGTTACAGATACGCAGTATTTT.

The CDR3 DNA sequence: TGTGCCAGCAGTTCGACTAGCGGGGGGCCGACGCAGTATTTT. Protein product: CASSSTSGGPTQYF. The V call is TRBV6-1, the J call TRBJ2-3; TRBD2 aligns across 13 bases. This CDR3 is built from 14 residues. V was pared by 5 bases and J by 9 bases, with 5 bases of the junction left unmatched. Germline V CDR1 and CDR2: MNHNS, SASEGT.

The V call is TRBV7-9, the J call TRBJ2-1; 8 bases are a match to TRBD1. Germline V gives CDR1 SEHNR, CDR2 FQNEAQ (reference sequence). The CDR3 has 14 amino acids. V lost 4 bases to trimming and J lost 4 bases; unmatched junction nucleotides: 3. The CDR3 region is CASSSGTGYNEQFF. CDR3 sequence (DNA): TGTGCCAGCAGCTCCGGGACAGGATACAATGAGCAGTTCTTC.

The chain carries TRBV4-2 and TRBJ2-6; TRBD1 matches 7 bases. V dropped 1 base and J dropped 2; count of bases not matched to a gene: 2. CDR3 length: 16 amino acids. CDR1 and CDR2 from the germline V gene are LGHNA and YNFKEQ. The CDR3 here is CASSQVTGPGANVLTF. The CDR3 DNA reads as TGTGCCAGCAGCCAAGTGACAGGGCCTGGGGCCAACGTCCTGACTTTC.

The chain is built from TRBV29-1 and TRBJ2-7; D is possibly TRBD2 (5 bases). Germline lookup yields CDR1 SQVTM and CDR2 ANQGSEA. The CDR3 length is 12 residues. The V end was cut by 4 bases, the J end by 4 bases, with 11 bases between. This CDR3 is CSVVGSPYEQYF. The CDR3 coding sequence is TGCAGCGTTGTGGGGAGCCCATACGAGCAGTACTTC.

This chain uses TRBV28 with TRBJ1-1; 8 nucleotides line up with TRBD1. Germline CDR1 MDHEN, CDR2 SYDVKM. The CDR3 has 15 amino acids. V shed 6 bases, J shed 4 bases, and the junction held 10 bases outside the gene matches. CDR3 coding DNA: TGTGCCAGCAGCCGACAGGGGACCCCGTTCACTGAAGCTTTCTTT. It codes for CASSRQGTPFTEAFF.

V gene TRBV27 combines with J gene TRBJ1-2, with a weak D call TRBD1 (6 bases). The V end lost 6 bases, the J end lost 4 bases, and 18 bases lay between the germline ends. Germline-derived CDR1 and CDR2 are MNHEY and SMNVEV (reference sequence). This CDR3 region has 15 residues. In DNA form, the CDR3 reads TGTGCCAGCAGGGGGTTGGGGGCCGGAAGCTATGGCTACACCTTC. This codes for CASRGLGAGSYGYTF.

V and J are TRBV5-8 and TRBJ1-1; TRBD1 aligns across 7 bases. Trimming cost V 0 bases and J 0 bases; bases outside gene matches: 5. Germline values: CDR1 SGHTS, CDR2 YDEGEE. This CDR3 is 16 amino acids long. CDR3 DNA: TGTGCCAGCAGCTTGGACAGGGGCGGTATGAACACTGAAGCTTTCTTT. It is translated as CASSLDRGGMNTEAFF. The whole variable domain, filled in from reference TRBV5-8 and TRBJ1-1, reads EAGVTQSPTHLIKTRGQQATLRCSPISGHTSVYWYQQALGLGLQFLLWYDEGEERNRGNFPPRFSGRQFPNYSSELNVNALELEDSALYLCASSLDRGGMNTEAFFGQGTRLTVV.

The rearrangement links TRBV28 to TRBJ1-6; no definite D call. Germline V gene sequence: CDR1 MDHEN, CDR2 SYDVKM. The V and J ends lost 3 bases and 7 bases respectively, with 7 bases between them. The CDR3 has 13 amino acids. In DNA, the CDR3 is TGTGCCAGCAGTTTGAATGAGAATTCACCCCTCCACTTT. It yields the protein CASSLNENSPLHF.

This chain connects TRBV2 to TRBJ2-3; 7 nucleotides match TRBD1. CDR3 length equals 12 residues. Germline V CDR1 and CDR2: SNHLY, FYNNEI. J gave up 10 bases and V 6 bases, and 7 bases lay outside the gene matches. CDR3 amino acids: CASSKTQGAQYF. The CDR3 DNA reads TGTGCCAGCAGCAAAACTCAGGGGGCGCAGTATTTT.

The chain has TRBV5-1 and TRBJ2-6; the D gene is possibly TRBD2 (6 bases). The germline CDR1 and CDR2 sequences are SGHRS and YFSETQ. The CDR3 contains 16 residues. With 0 bases removed from V and 3 bases from J, the gap between germline ends came to 10 bases. The CDR3 DNA follows: TGCGCCAGCAGCTTGGGGTGGGGGGATGGGGCCAACGTCCTGACTTTC. Translating it yields CASSLGWGDGANVLTF.

The chain links TRBV9 to TRBJ1-6; TRBD1 aligns across 8 bases. This CDR3 spans 15 amino acids. In germline, CDR1 is SGDLS, CDR2 YYNGEE. J was trimmed by 7 bases and V by 3 bases; bases with no gene match: 6. CDR3 residues: CASSAGTGANSPLHF. The CDR3 region has the DNA TGTGCCAGCAGCGCCGGGACAGGTGCAAATTCACCCCTCCACTTT.

The chain combines TRBV30 with TRBJ2-7; weak D call: TRBD1 (5 bases). The CDR3 sequence is 13 residues long. Germline-derived CDR1 and CDR2 are GTSNPN and SVGIG (reference sequence). Trimming removed 3 bases at V and 3 bases at J, with 12 bases between. CDR3 loop: CAWRPTGVYEQYF. The CDR3 bases are TGTGCCTGGAGACCAACAGGAGTCTACGAGCAGTACTTC.

The rearrangement joins TRBV28 to TRBJ1-5, with 10 nucleotides matching TRBD1. This CDR3 has 14 amino acids. The V gene end was trimmed by 5 bases and the J gene end by 7 bases; junction bases not matched to a gene: 5. Germline loops: CDR1 MDHEN, CDR2 SYDVKM. CDR3 region: CASSPDRGKQPQHF. CDR3 nucleotides: TGTGCCAGCAGTCCGGACAGGGGGAAGCAGCCCCAGCATTTT.

The genes are TRBV7-9 and TRBJ2-5, with 7 bases aligning to TRBD1. Germline assignment: CDR1 SEHNR and CDR2 FQNEAQ (reference sequence). V was clipped by 6 bases and J by 0 bases; unmatched bases: 13. The CDR3 totals 17 residues. In nucleotides, the CDR3 is TGTGCCAGCAGTCCTAGGACAGGCATCCGGTACCAAGAGACCCAGTACTTC. Amino acids: CASSPRTGIRYQETQYF. Supplemented by reference TRBV7-9 and TRBJ2-5, the full variable domain reads DTGVSQNPRHKITKRGQNVTFRCDPISEHNRLYWYRQTLGQGPEFLTYFQNEAQLEKSRLLSDRFSAERPKGSFSTLEIQRTEQGDSAMYLCASSPRTGIRYQETQYFGPGTRLLVL.

The chain uses TRBV6-5 and TRBJ1-5; TRBD1 might be the D (5 bases). Germline V gene data show CDR1 as MNHEY and CDR2 as SVGAGI. This CDR3 has 16 residues. V dropped 0 bases and J dropped 3 bases, with 12 bases sitting between them. CDR3 sequence reads: CASSYSIQTANQPQHF. In DNA form, the CDR3 reads TGTGCCAGCAGTTACTCGATACAGACAGCCAATCAGCCCCAGCATTTT.

This clone has a single count. Other nucleotide sequences from this sample produce the same CDR3. The CDR3 sequence: CAWSAGVDQPQHF. CDR3 nucleotides: TGTGCCTGGAGCGCGGGCGTTGATCAGCCCCAGCATTTT. The chain employs TRBV30 and TRBJ1-5; D is undetermined. CDR3 size: 13 residues. CDR1 and CDR2 from the germline V gene are GTSNPN and SVGIG (reference sequence). V was cut by 3 bases and J by 5 bases, with 11 bases left in between.

The count of this clone is one. This sequence joins TRBV2 and TRBJ2-7; tentatively, D is TRBD1 (6 bases). Trimming left V 3 bases short and J 2 bases short, with 11 bases between. The CDR3 has 14 amino acids. Germline CDR1 is SNHLY and CDR2 is FYNNEI. Here the CDR3 reads CASSEQGMTYEQYF. DNA of the CDR3: TGTGCCAGCAGTGAGCAGGGGATGACCTACGAGCAGTACTTC.

J is TRBJ2-2 and V is TRBV7-7; 7 bases map to TRBD2. Per germline, CDR1 SSHAT and CDR2 FNYEAQ (reference sequence). With 5 bases clipped from V and 4 bases from J, the junction kept 13 bases outside the gene matches. This CDR3 contains 17 residues. CDR3 in DNA: TGTGCCAGCAGCCTGACGACGGCTAGCGGAGCCACCGGGGAGCTGTTTTTT. This codes for CASSLTTASGATGELFF. Variable domain in full (rest from reference TRBV7-7 and TRBJ2-2): GAGVSQSPRYKVTKRGQDVTLRCDPISSHATLYWYQQALGQGPEFLTYFNYEAQPDKSGLPSDRFSAERPEGSISTLTIQRTEQRDSAMYRCASSLTTASGATGELFFGEGSRLTVL.

CDR3 in amino acids: CASSQGVGGVSTIYF. The CDR3 region has the DNA TGCGCCAGCAGCCAAGGGGTAGGGGGCGTATCCACCATATATTTT. This chain joins TRBV4-1 and TRBJ1-3; TRBD1 agrees at 7 bases. Trimming cost V 1 base and J 9 bases; bases outside gene matches: 9. The CDR3 consists of 15 residues. Germline V gene data show CDR1 as MGHRA and CDR2 as YSYEKL.